A selection of T cell receptor beta chains follows, all from one sample in a study of T cell responses to AZD1222 COVID-19 vaccine. Sequenced by immunoSEQ multiplex PCR; TCRdb stores in-frame clones only, minus some. The sample comprises roughly 120,000 clones, about 85% of which are singletons, and 3.2% rests with the top ten. The sequenced sample was peripheral blood, obtained on day 0 of AZD1222 vaccination. The receptors stem from an adult in good health. Each CDR3 is given with its conserved first and last residue. The order of the fields is clone size, V gene, D gene, J gene, CDR3 protein, CDR3 DNA. The D gene is left open where the match is weak. Size tells how often a clone was seen (once, few, many) or the class of an expanded clone, and some rows leave it out.

.,TRBV29-1,TRBD1,TRBJ2-1,CSVERQGYEQFF,TGCAGCGTTGAACGACAGGGGTACGAGCAGTTCTTC
.,TRBV27,.,TRBJ2-7,CASSSPHGSSYEQYF,TGTGCCAGCAGTTCCCCACACGGGAGCTCCTACGAGCAGTACTTC
once,TRBV29-1,TRBD1,TRBJ2-7,CSVVGTGDLYEQYF,TGCAGCGTTGTAGGGACAGGGGACCTCTACGAGCAGTACTTC
.,TRBV29-1,TRBD1,TRBJ1-2,CSVDHGQGAGVRGYTF,TGCAGCGTTGACCACGGACAGGGGGCGGGCGTAAGAGGCTACACCTTC
.,TRBV9,.,TRBJ2-5,CASSVGTQETQYF,TGTGCCAGCAGCGTAGGCACCCAAGAGACCCAGTACTTC
.,TRBV7-3,TRBD2,TRBJ2-1,CASSPLAGGYNEQFF,TGTGCCAGCAGCCCTCTAGCGGGGGGTTACAATGAGCAGTTCTTC
once,TRBV19,.,TRBJ1-1,CASSTTGTTEAFF,TGTGCCAGTAGTACCACCGGGACGACTGAAGCTTTCTTT
.,TRBV10-3,.,TRBJ1-1,CAISSRGQNTEAFF,TGTGCCATCAGTTCCCGGGGACAGAACACTGAAGCTTTCTTT
.,TRBV9,.,TRBJ1-2,CASSEGGRGYTF,TGTGCCAGCAGCGAAGGGGGAAGGGGCTACACCTTC
.,TRBV3-1/TRBV3-2,.,TRBJ1-1,CASSFRHSNTEAFF,TGTGCCAGCAGCTTTCGACATTCGAACACTGAAGCTTTCTTT
.,TRBV28,TRBD1,TRBJ2-7,CASSSNRQGFPYEQYF,TGTGCCAGCAGTTCCAACCGACAGGGTTTCCCCTACGAGCAGTACTTC
.,TRBV28,.,TRBJ1-1,CASSPTQRNTEAFF,TGTGCCAGCAGTCCCACACAGAGGAACACTGAAGCTTTCTTT
.,TRBV7-8,TRBD1,TRBJ2-2,CASSLGTGGNGELFF,TGTGCCAGCAGCTTGGGGACAGGAGGGAACGGGGAGCTGTTTTTT
.,TRBV7-2,.,TRBJ1-6,CASSLTPLGSATSPLHF,TGTGCCAGCAGCTTAACTCCGCTGGGCTCCGCTACATCACCCCTCCACTTT
.,TRBV4-1,TRBD1,TRBJ2-1,CASSQATGGPSYNEQFF,TGCGCCAGCAGCCAAGCGACAGGGGGGCCTTCCTACAATGAGCAGTTCTTC
few,TRBV6-2/TRBV6-3,.,TRBJ1-2,CASSPGTTYGYTF,TGTGCCAGCAGCCCCGGGACGACCTATGGCTACACCTTC
once,TRBV29-1,TRBD2,TRBJ2-1,CSVGTSGPFNEQFF,TGCAGCGTGGGGACTAGCGGGCCGTTCAATGAGCAGTTCTTC
.,TRBV19,TRBD1,TRBJ1-1,CASSLISTGASEAFF,TGTGCCAGTAGTCTGATTTCGACAGGGGCCAGCGAAGCTTTCTTT
few,TRBV6-5,TRBD1,TRBJ1-5,CASSQGVGNNQPQHF,TGTGCCAGCAGCCAGGGGGTAGGGAACAATCAGCCCCAGCATTTT
.,TRBV4-1,TRBD1,TRBJ1-1,CASSLTTGVVTEAFF,TGCGCCAGCAGCCTAACAACAGGGGTAGTCACTGAAGCTTTCTTT
few,TRBV5-4,.,TRBJ1-2,CASSPELGNYGYTF,TGTGCCAGCAGCCCTGAGTTGGGCAACTATGGCTACACCTTC
.,TRBV29-1,TRBD1,TRBJ2-1,CSVEVPGTGVNEQFF,TGCAGCGTTGAAGTACCCGGGACAGGGGTCAATGAGCAGTTCTTC